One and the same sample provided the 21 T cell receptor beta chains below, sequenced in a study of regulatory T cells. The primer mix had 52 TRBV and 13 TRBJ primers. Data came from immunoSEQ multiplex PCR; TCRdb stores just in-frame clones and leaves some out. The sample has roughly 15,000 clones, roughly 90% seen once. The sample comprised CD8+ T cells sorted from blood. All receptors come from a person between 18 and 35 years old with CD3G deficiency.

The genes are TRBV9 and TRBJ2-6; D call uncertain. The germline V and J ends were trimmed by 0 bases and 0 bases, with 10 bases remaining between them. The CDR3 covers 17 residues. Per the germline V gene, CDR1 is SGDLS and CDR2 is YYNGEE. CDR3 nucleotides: TGTGCCAGCAGCGTAGAACCTCCTCTCTCTGGGGCCAACGTCCTGACTTTC. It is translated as CASSVEPPLSGANVLTF.

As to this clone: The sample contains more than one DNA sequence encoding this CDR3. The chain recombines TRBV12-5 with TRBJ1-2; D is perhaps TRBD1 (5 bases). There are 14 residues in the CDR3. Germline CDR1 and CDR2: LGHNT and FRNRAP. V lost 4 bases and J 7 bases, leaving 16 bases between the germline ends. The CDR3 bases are TGTGCTAGTGGTTGGGATTTAGGGGTGGGTGGCTACACCTTC. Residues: CASGWDLGVGGYTF.

CDR3 bases: TGTGCCAGCAGCAAGATACAGGGGCTCGGGGATCAGCCCCAGCATTTT. Its protein product is CASSKIQGLGDQPQHF. The chain recombines TRBV4-2 with TRBJ1-5; 7 bases are a match to TRBD1. The J segment lost 5 bases and the V segment lost 5 bases, leaving 12 bases of the junction unmatched. Germline CDR1 and CDR2: LGHNA and YNFKEQ. This CDR3 contains 16 residues.

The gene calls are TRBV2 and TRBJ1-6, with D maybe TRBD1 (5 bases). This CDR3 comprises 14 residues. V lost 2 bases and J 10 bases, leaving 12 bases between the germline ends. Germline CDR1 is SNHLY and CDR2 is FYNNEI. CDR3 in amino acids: CASSEPGGGSPLHF. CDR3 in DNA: TGTGCCAGCAGTGAACCCGGTGGGGGGTCACCCCTCCACTTT.

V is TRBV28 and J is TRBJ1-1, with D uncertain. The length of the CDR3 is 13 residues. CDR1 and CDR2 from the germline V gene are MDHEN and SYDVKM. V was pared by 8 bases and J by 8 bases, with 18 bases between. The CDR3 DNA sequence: TGTGCCAGCCAACTCTCGACCGGAAGGGAAGCTTTCTTT. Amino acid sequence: CASQLSTGREAFF.

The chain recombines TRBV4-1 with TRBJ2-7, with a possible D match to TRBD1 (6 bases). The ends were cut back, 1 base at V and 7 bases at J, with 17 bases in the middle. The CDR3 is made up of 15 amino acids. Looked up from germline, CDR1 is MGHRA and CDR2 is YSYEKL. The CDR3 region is CASSQVLGADVEQYF. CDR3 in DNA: TGCGCCAGCAGCCAAGTTTTGGGGGCCGATGTGGAGCAGTACTTC.

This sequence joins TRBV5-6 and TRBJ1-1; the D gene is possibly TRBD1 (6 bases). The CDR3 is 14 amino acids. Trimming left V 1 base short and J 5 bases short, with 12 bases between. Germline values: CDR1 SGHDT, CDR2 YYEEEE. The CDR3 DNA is TGTGCCAGCAGCTTGTCAGGGGTAGGAACTGAAGCTTTCTTT. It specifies CASSLSGVGTEAFF.

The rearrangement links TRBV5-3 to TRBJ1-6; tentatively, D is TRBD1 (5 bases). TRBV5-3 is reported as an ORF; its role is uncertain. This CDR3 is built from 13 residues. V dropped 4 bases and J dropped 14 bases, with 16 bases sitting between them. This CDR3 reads CARSLPGDFTLHF. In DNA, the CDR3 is TGTGCCAGAAGCCTCCCTGGGGACTTCACCCTCCACTTT.

The CDR3 DNA follows: TGCGCCAGCAGCCAAGATTCGAGGGGGGGCCTGGAGACCCAGTACTTC. Translating gives CASSQDSRGGLETQYF. The J gene is TRBJ2-5, the V gene TRBV4-1; tentative D call: TRBD2 (7 bases). Germline loops: CDR1 MGHRA, CDR2 YSYEKL. CDR3 length equals 16 residues. V was pared by 0 bases and J by 5 bases, with 16 bases between.

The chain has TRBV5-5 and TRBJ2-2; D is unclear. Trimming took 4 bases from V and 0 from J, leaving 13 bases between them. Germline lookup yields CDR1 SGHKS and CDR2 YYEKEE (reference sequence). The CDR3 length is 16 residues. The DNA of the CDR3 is TGTGCCAGCAGCCTTGACGGCTCCACGAACACCGGGGAGCTGTTTTTT. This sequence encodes CASSLDGSTNTGELFF.

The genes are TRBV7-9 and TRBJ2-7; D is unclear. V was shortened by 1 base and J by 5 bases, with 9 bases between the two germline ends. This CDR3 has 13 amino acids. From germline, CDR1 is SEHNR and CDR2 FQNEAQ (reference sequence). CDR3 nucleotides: TGTGCCAGCAGCTTAGAGGGCTCTAACGAGCAGTACTTC. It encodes CASSLEGSNEQYF. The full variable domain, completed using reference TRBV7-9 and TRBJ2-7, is DTGVSQNPRHKITKRGQNVTFRCDPISEHNRLYWYRQTLGQGPEFLTYFQNEAQLEKSRLLSDRFSAERPKGSFSTLEIQRTEQGDSAMYLCASSLEGSNEQYFGPGTRLTVT.

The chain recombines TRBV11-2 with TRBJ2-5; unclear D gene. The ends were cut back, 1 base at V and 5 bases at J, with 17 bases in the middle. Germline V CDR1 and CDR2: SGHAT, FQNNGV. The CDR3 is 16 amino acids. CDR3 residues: CASSLGAGVVEETQYF. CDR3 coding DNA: TGTGCCAGCAGCTTAGGGGCCGGAGTAGTCGAGGAGACCCAGTACTTC.

CDR3 in amino acids: CASSPYGGDIQYF. Written as DNA, the CDR3 is TGTGCCAGCAGTCCATATGGGGGGGACATTCAGTACTTC. J is TRBJ2-4 and V is TRBV28; 7 nucleotides match TRBD2. From germline, CDR1 is MDHEN and CDR2 SYDVKM. This CDR3 has 13 amino acids. With 5 bases clipped from V and 8 bases from J, the junction kept 6 bases outside the gene matches.

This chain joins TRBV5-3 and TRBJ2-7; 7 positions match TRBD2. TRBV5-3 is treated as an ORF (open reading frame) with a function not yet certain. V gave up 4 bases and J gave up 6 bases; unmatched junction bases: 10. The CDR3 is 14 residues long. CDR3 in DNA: TGTGCCAGAAGCGGGGGGGGTATGGAGAGCGAGCAGTACTTC. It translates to CARSGGGMESEQYF.

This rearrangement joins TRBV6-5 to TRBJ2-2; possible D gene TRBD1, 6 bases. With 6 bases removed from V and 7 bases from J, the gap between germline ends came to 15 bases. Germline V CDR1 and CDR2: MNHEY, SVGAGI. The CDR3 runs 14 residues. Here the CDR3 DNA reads TGTGCCAGCAGCCCACAGGGTATTGGCGGGGAGCTGTTTTTT. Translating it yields CASSPQGIGGELFF.

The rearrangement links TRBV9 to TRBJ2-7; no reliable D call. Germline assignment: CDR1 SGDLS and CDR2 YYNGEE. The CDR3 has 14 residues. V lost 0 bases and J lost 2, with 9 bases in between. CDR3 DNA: TGTGCCAGCAGCGTAGGGCAGACGGCCTACGAGCAGTACTTC. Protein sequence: CASSVGQTAYEQYF.

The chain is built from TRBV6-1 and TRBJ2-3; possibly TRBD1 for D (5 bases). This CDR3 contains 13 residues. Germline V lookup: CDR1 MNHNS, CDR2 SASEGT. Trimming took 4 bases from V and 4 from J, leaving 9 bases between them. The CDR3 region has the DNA TGTGCCAGCAGTGCGTTCAGGGCAGATACGCAGTATTTT. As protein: CASSAFRADTQYF.

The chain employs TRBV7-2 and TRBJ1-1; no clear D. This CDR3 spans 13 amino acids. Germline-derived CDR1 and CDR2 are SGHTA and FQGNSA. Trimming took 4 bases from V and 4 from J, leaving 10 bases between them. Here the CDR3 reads CASSWPVSTEAFF. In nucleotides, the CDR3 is TGTGCCAGCAGCTGGCCTGTGAGCACTGAAGCTTTCTTT.

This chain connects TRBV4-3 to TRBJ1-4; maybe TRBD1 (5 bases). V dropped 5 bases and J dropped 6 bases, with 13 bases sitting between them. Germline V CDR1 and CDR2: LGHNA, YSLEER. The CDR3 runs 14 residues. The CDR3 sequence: CASSVLGGDEKLFF. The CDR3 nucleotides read TGCGCCAGCAGCGTCCTCGGGGGTGATGAAAAACTGTTTTTT.

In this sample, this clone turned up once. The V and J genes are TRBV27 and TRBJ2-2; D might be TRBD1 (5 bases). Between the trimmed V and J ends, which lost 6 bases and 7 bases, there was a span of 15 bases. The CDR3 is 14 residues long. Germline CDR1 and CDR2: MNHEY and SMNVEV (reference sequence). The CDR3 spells CASSQGIPGGELFF. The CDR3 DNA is TGTGCCAGCAGCCAGGGTATTCCGGGCGGGGAGCTGTTTTTT.

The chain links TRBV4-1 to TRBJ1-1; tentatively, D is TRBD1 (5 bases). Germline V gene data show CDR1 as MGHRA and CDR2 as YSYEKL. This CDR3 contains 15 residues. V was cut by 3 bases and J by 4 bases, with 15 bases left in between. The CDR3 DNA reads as TGCGCCAGCAGCCAGGCGGGGCGCGGGGGCACTGAAGCTTTCTTT. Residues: CASSQAGRGGTEAFF.